This is a list of T cell receptor beta chains from one sample in a study of monozygotic twins with inflammatory bowel disease. One entry per CDR3 protein, without DNA, is what TCRdb gives after re-calling the 5' RACE reads. Here the sample table reports 300,000 to 450,000 distinct CDR3 sequences. Sample: blood. These receptors were collected from a human donor with ulcerative colitis or Crohn's disease, or a healthy co-twin of an affected twin (not recorded which). The CDR3 runs from the conserved cysteine through the conserved F or W.

j_call v_call cdr3_aa
TRBJ2-5 TRBV29-1 CSVDGTSPRETQYF
TRBJ2-3 TRBV7-2 CASSLGALAGRDTQYF
TRBJ1-1 TRBV6-2/TRBV6-3 CASSHHDTGYTEAFF
TRBJ2-1 TRBV4-3 CASSQDLLGLQRNEQFF
TRBJ1-6 TRBV4-3 CASSQDGWGNSPLHF
TRBJ2-7 TRBV5-6 CASSLLGTASYEQYF
TRBJ2-1 TRBV9 CASSVGPAGQGFPSSYNEQFF
TRBJ2-1 TRBV6-2/TRBV6-3 CASSLRQGQEYEQFF
TRBJ1-5 TRBV12-3/TRBV12-4 CASSFTTVKYSNQPQHF
TRBJ2-7 TRBV18 CASSVTELSSYEQYF
TRBJ1-5 TRBV5-1 CASSLAGGWDEPQHF
TRBJ2-7 TRBV4-3 CASSQDRTAAYEQYF
TRBJ2-3 TRBV6-1 CASRPRANTDTQYF
TRBJ2-7 TRBV7-2 CASGWTGSSYEQYF
TRBJ2-7 TRBV20-1 CSARASDRFLYEQYF
TRBJ2-2 TRBV11-2 CASSLHSTGELFF
TRBJ1-2 TRBV20-1 CSARGTGGGYGYTF